The rows below give T cell receptor beta chains drawn from one sample of a study of cytomegalovirus exposure and HLA in healthy donors. TCRdb's copy holds only in-frame clones and misses some; the assay was immunoSEQ multiplex PCR. In total, the table holds around 140,000 clones. Sequencing input: PBMCs. These receptors were collected from a woman aged 50 to 60 in good health and CMV-seronegative. CDR3s include the opening cysteine and the closing phenylalanine or tryptophan. The D gene is left open where the match is weak.

d_call j_call v_call cdr3_aa cdr3_nt
TRBD1 TRBJ1-1 TRBV30 CAATGVGTEAFF TGTGCCGCGACAGGGGTAGGAACTGAAGCTTTCTTT
TRBD2 TRBJ2-3 TRBV10-3 CAIRISGGDTQYF TGTGCCATCAGAATTAGCGGGGGCGATACGCAGTATTTT
. TRBJ2-2 TRBV19 CASSGHLNTGELFF TGTGCCAGTTCGGGACACTTGAACACCGGGGAGCTGTTTTTT
. TRBJ1-5 TRBV6-5 CASSWTGNQPQHF TGTGCCAGCAGCTGGACAGGCAATCAGCCCCAGCATTTT
TRBD2 TRBJ2-2 TRBV27 CASSLTAGGGTGELFF TGTGCCAGCAGTCTTACAGCGGGAGGAGGAACCGGGGAGCTGTTTTTT
TRBD1 TRBJ1-1 TRBV6-5 CASFGGQGLLEAFF TGTGCCAGCTTTGGGGGACAGGGGTTGTTGGAAGCTTTCTTT
. TRBJ1-2 TRBV25-1 CASSDVAAVYGYTF TGTGCCAGCAGTGATGTCGCGGCAGTCTATGGCTACACCTTC
TRBD1 TRBJ1-5 TRBV2 CASRRTGGWNQPQHF TGTGCCAGCAGAAGGACAGGGGGCTGGAATCAGCCCCAGCATTTT
. TRBJ1-2 TRBV9 CASSVVSGGRVGYTF TGTGCCAGCAGCGTAGTTTCGGGAGGGAGGGTTGGCTACACCTTC
TRBD1 TRBJ1-1 TRBV19 CASTPGQGAGTEAFF TGTGCCAGTACCCCCGGACAGGGGGCGGGCACTGAAGCTTTCTTT
TRBD2 TRBJ2-3 TRBV11-2 CASSLEPAGGWDTQYF TGTGCCAGCAGCTTAGAACCAGCGGGGGGGTGGGATACGCAGTATTTT
. TRBJ1-1 TRBV7-7 CASSFAVNTEAFF TGTGCTAGCAGCTTCGCAGTGAACACTGAAGCTTTCTTT
. TRBJ1-6 TRBV4-3 CASSQTDRGNSPLHF TGCGCCAGCAGCCAGACGGACAGAGGGAATTCACCCCTCCACTTT
. TRBJ1-2 TRBV6-5 CASSLAEGIYGYTF TGTGCCAGCAGTTTGGCGGAGGGGATCTATGGCTACACCTTC
TRBD1 TRBJ2-7 TRBV5-1 CASSSLPGDRVWYF TGCGCCAGCAGCTCCCTACCCGGGGACAGGGTTTGGTACTTC
TRBD2 TRBJ2-3 TRBV28 CASSPYKERERNTDTQYF TGTGCCAGCAGTCCCTATAAGGAGCGGGAGAGAAACACAGATACGCAGTATTTT
TRBD1 TRBJ1-2 TRBV2 CASSGDRGYGYTF TGTGCCAGCAGTGGGGACAGGGGCTATGGCTACACCTTC
. TRBJ2-5 TRBV4-2 CASSQDPSVGETQYF TGTGCCAGCAGCCAAGACCCTAGTGTAGGAGAGACCCAGTACTTC
TRBD2 TRBJ2-7 TRBV4-1 CASSQVGTSGTYEQYF TGCGCCAGCAGCCAAGTGGGGACTAGCGGTACCTACGAGCAGTACTTC
TRBD1 TRBJ1-5 TRBV18 CASSTRQGQDQPQHF TGTGCCAGCTCAACCCGACAGGGACAAGATCAGCCCCAGCATTTT
. TRBJ2-5 TRBV19 CASSGQAQETQYF TGTGCCAGTAGTGGGCAAGCCCAAGAGACCCAGTACTTC
TRBD2 TRBJ2-7 TRBV16 CASSQSVSGGHEQYF TGTGCCAGCAGCCAATCCGTATCGGGAGGCCACGAGCAGTACTTC
TRBD1 TRBJ1-2 TRBV11-2 CASSEQQGANGYTF TGTGCCAGCAGCGAACAGCAGGGGGCTAATGGCTACACCTTC
. TRBJ1-2 TRBV4-2 CASSQGRASAMIVGYTF TGTGCCAGCAGCCAAGGCAGGGCTAGTGCAATGATCGTGGGCTACACCTTC
TRBD1 TRBJ2-7 TRBV5-8 CASTVPAWGDRVLSPYEQYF TGTGCCAGCACCGTTCCGGCTTGGGGGGACAGGGTGTTATCCCCCTACGAGCAGTACTTC